Presented here are 22 T cell receptor beta chains from one specimen sequenced in a study of blood T cell repertoires in COVID-19. Sequenced by immunoSEQ multiplex PCR; TCRdb stores in-frame clones only, minus some. Of 240,000 or so clones in the sample, 75% to 90% were seen once. The sample was peripheral blood. The receptors were sampled from a woman aged 60-75 years with active or convalescent COVID-19.

The chain combines TRBV27 with TRBJ1-4, with a tentative D call TRBD1 (5 bases). Germline-derived CDR1 and CDR2 are MNHEY and SMNVEV (reference sequence). The CDR3 sequence is 18 residues long. Trimming cost V 3 bases and J 0 bases, with 17 bases left between them. The DNA of the CDR3 is TGTGCCAGCAGTTTGGGCCCCGGGCAGGGCGCAACTAATGAAAAACTGTTTTTT. The encoded protein is CASSLGPGQGATNEKLFF. Full variable domain (missing parts from reference TRBV27 and TRBJ1-4): EAQVTQNPRYLITVTGKKLTVTCSQNMNHEYMSWYRQDPGLGLRQIYYSMNVEVTDKGDVPEGYKVSRKEKRNFPLILESPSPNQTSLYFCASSLGPGQGATNEKLFFGSGTQLSVL.

The CDR3 loop is CAWGRFGANYGYTF. CDR3 coding DNA: TGTGCCTGGGGACGCTTCGGGGCTAACTATGGCTACACCTTC. The chain links TRBV30 to TRBJ1-2, with D unclear. The CDR3 is made up of 14 amino acids. Germline-derived CDR1 and CDR2 are GTSNPN and SVGIG (reference sequence). Trimming took 5 bases from V and 0 from J, leaving 13 bases between them.

This clone was detected many times. The rearrangement links TRBV3-1 (or the pseudogene TRBV3-2) to TRBJ1-3, with a possible D match to TRBD1 (5 bases). The CDR3 consists of 14 residues. Germline-derived CDR1 and CDR2 are LGHDT and YNNKEL (reference sequence). V dropped 1 base and J dropped 9 bases, with 13 bases sitting between them. The CDR3 region has the DNA TGTGCCAGCAGCCAAGGGTTCAGCCAGGGCACCATATATTTT. It is translated as CASSQGFSQGTIYF.

The chain has TRBV30 and TRBJ2-3; 8 bases align to TRBD2. The V gene's germline CDR1 is GTSNPN and CDR2 SVGIG (reference sequence). This CDR3 contains 15 residues. V lost 2 bases to trimming and J lost 5 bases; unmatched junction nucleotides: 9. The DNA of the CDR3 is TGTGCCTGGAGTTATGGCGGGGGGACCGTAGATACGCAGTATTTT. It translates to CAWSYGGGTVDTQYF.

The gene calls are TRBV27 and TRBJ2-1, with 10 positions matching TRBD1. Germline-derived CDR1 and CDR2 are MNHEY and SMNVEV (reference sequence). The CDR3 has 20 amino acids. Unmatched junction bases numbered 17, after V lost 6 bases and J lost 0 bases. For the CDR3, the DNA is TGTGCCAGCAGGGACGTAGGGACAGGGGATTTAAAAAGCTCCTACAATGAGCAGTTCTTC. Protein product: CASRDVGTGDLKSSYNEQFF.

The chain carries TRBV4-1 and TRBJ2-3; 15 nucleotides match TRBD2. Germline values: CDR1 MGHRA, CDR2 YSYEKL. CDR3 length: 20 residues. The junction had 10 bases not matched to a gene; V was cut back by 3 bases and J by 0 bases. The CDR3 protein is CASSQLGLAGGSPSTDTQYF. CDR3 sequence (DNA): TGCGCCAGCAGCCAGTTGGGACTAGCGGGGGGATCTCCTAGCACAGATACGCAGTATTTT.

V and J are TRBV30 and TRBJ2-6; D may be TRBD1 (5 bases). With 5 bases removed from V and 4 bases from J, the gap between germline ends came to 9 bases. The CDR3 runs 13 residues. Germline CDR1 and CDR2: GTSNPN and SVGIG (reference sequence). This CDR3 reads CAWAGFGANVLTF. CDR3 bases: TGTGCCTGGGCAGGGTTCGGGGCCAACGTCCTGACTTTC. Based on the CDR3 plus reference TRBV30 and TRBJ2-6, the full variable domain is SQTIHQWPATLVQPVGSPLSLECTVEGTSNPNLYWYRQAAGRGLQLLFYSVGIGQISSEVPQNLSASRPQDRQFILSSKKLLLSDSGFYLCAWAGFGANVLTFGAGSRLTVL.

The CDR3 nucleotides are TGTGCCAGCAGCCCCCTGGGAGGGACCTACGAGCAGTACTTC. Translated, it gives CASSPLGGTYEQYF. This chain uses TRBV6-5 with TRBJ2-7, with 7 bases matching TRBD2. The V gene end was trimmed by 6 bases and the J gene end by 2 bases; junction bases not matched to a gene: 7. Germline CDR1 is MNHEY and CDR2 is SVGAGI. CDR3 length equals 14 residues.

V is TRBV7-8 and J is TRBJ1-5; 11 bases agree with TRBD1. CDR1 SGHVS and CDR2 FQNEAQ come from the germline V gene. This CDR3 is 17 amino acids long. J gave up 1 base and V 5 bases, and 7 bases lay outside the gene matches. For the CDR3, the DNA is TGTGCCAGCAGCCCCGGGACAGGGGGAAAGAGCAATCAGCCCCAGCATTTT. It specifies CASSPGTGGKSNQPQHF.

This clone was recorded once. The rearrangement links TRBV11-2 to TRBJ1-1; no clear D. Germline values: CDR1 SGHAT, CDR2 FQNNGV. The CDR3 extends over 15 amino acids. Trimming removed 5 bases at V and 2 bases at J, with 15 bases between. The chain's CDR3 is CASSLRWQINTEAFF. CDR3 DNA: TGTGCCAGCAGCCTCCGCTGGCAGATAAACACTGAAGCTTTCTTT.

This chain uses TRBV30 with TRBJ1-5; 7 nucleotides align to TRBD1. This CDR3 has 13 residues. Germline V gene lookup returns CDR1 GTSNPN and CDR2 SVGIG (reference sequence). Trimming took 1 base from V and 6 from J; bases not matched to a gene: 3. Written as DNA, the CDR3 is TGTGCCTGGAGTGCAGGGGGTTTTCAGCCCCAGCATTTT. This gives the protein CAWSAGGFQPQHF.

This chain connects TRBV18 to TRBJ2-2; D not certain. This CDR3 has 13 residues. Trimming removed 3 bases at V and 6 bases at J, with 8 bases between. Germline CDR1 KGHSH, CDR2 LQKENI. The CDR3 loop reads CASSPSSPGELFF. DNA for the CDR3: TGTGCCAGCTCACCGTCGAGCCCCGGGGAGCTGTTTTTT.

This chain uses TRBV19 with TRBJ1-5; 8 bases line up with TRBD1. Trimming at V came to 5 bases and at J to 5 bases, leaving 11 bases not matched to a gene. CDR1 and CDR2 (germline): LNHDA, SQIVND (reference sequence). This CDR3 is built from 16 residues. The CDR3 DNA follows: TGTGCCAGTAGTCTCGGACAGGGAGCTTCACATCAGCCCCAGCATTTT. Its translation is CASSLGQGASHQPQHF.

Here the CDR3 reads CASHSGGGVGTEAFF. CDR3 DNA sequence: TGCGCCTCCCATAGCGGCGGAGGGGTCGGGACTGAAGCTTTCTTT. This chain joins TRBV5-1 and TRBJ1-1, with D possibly matching TRBD1 (5 bases). CDR1 and CDR2 (germline): SGHRS, YFSETQ. This CDR3 spans 15 amino acids. Trimming left V 10 bases short and J 5 bases short, with 24 bases between. Looking up the rest from reference TRBV5-1 and TRBJ1-1 gives the full variable domain: KAGVTQTPRYLIKTRGQQVTLSCSPISGHRSVSWYQQTPGQGLQFLFEYFSETQRNKGNFPGRFSGRQFSNSRSEMNVSTLELGDSALYLCASHSGGGVGTEAFFGQGTRLTVV.

For the CDR3, the DNA is TGCGCCAGCAGCTTTAGCGGTGGGACTAATGAAAAACTGTTTTTT. This sequence encodes CASSFSGGTNEKLFF. The chain employs TRBV4-3 and TRBJ1-4; D gene unclear. V shed 5 bases and J shed 2 bases, with 12 bases lying between them. The CDR3 is 15 amino acids. Germline V gives CDR1 LGHNA, CDR2 YSLEER.

J is TRBJ1-5 and V is TRBV10-2; no definite D call. Trimming took off 7 bases at V and 5 bases at J, with 15 bases between the two ends. The CDR3 contains 14 residues. Germline V gene lookup returns CDR1 WSHSY and CDR2 SAAADI. In DNA form, the CDR3 reads TGCGCCAGCACTCTGAGGGTAAAGTATCAGCCCCAGCATTTT. It encodes CASTLRVKYQPQHF.

This clone was seen more than once but under ten times. In DNA, the CDR3 is TGTGCCAGCTCACCACGGCAGGGGAGCTCTGGAAACACCATATATTTT. Protein: CASSPRQGSSGNTIYF. V and J are TRBV18 and TRBJ1-3, with D perhaps matching TRBD1 (6 bases). Trimming shortened V by 1 base and J by 0 bases, and 10 bases separated the two germline ends. CDR1 and CDR2 (germline): KGHSH, LQKENI. The CDR3 has 16 residues.

V gene TRBV6-5 combines with J gene TRBJ1-6; D is undetermined. The CDR3 has 14 residues. Germline loops: CDR1 MNHEY, CDR2 SVGAGI. Trimming removed 5 bases from V and 3 bases from J, with 8 bases in between. DNA for the CDR3: TGTGCCAGCAGTACCGGGGTCTATAATTCACCCCTCCACTTT. Translated, it gives CASSTGVYNSPLHF.

A few counts support this clone. The V call is TRBV6-5, the J call TRBJ1-2; D uncertain. The germline gives CDR1 MNHEY, CDR2 SVGAGI. The CDR3 has 14 amino acids. Trimming removed 7 bases at V and 7 bases at J, with 19 bases between. The CDR3 protein is CASTPEGQRGGYTF. CDR3 sequence (DNA): TGTGCCAGCACCCCAGAGGGTCAGCGGGGTGGCTACACCTTC.

This clone came up a few times. The chain couples TRBV18 to TRBJ2-7; possible D gene TRBD2, 5 bases. Looked up from germline, CDR1 is KGHSH and CDR2 is LQKENI. This CDR3 has 14 residues. Trimming pared 3 bases from V and 7 bases from J, leaving 16 bases between. CDR3: CASSPRQNTGEQYF. CDR3 coding DNA: TGTGCCAGCTCACCTCGTCAGAATACGGGAGAGCAGTACTTC.

The genes are TRBV27 and TRBJ1-1; D gene unclear. The germline V gene has CDR1 MNHEY and CDR2 SMNVEV (reference sequence). Trimming left V 7 bases short and J 4 bases short, with 22 bases between. The CDR3 consists of 16 residues. CDR3 coding DNA: TGTGCCAGCAACGTCCGGTCAGGTAGCGTGGGCACTGAAGCTTTCTTT. Encoded protein: CASNVRSGSVGTEAFF.

The count of this clone is one. V gene TRBV6-5 combines with J gene TRBJ1-1, with D perhaps matching TRBD1 (5 bases). The germline V gene encodes CDR1 MNHEY and CDR2 SVGAGI. The ends were cut back, 0 bases at V and 5 bases at J, with 10 bases in the middle. This CDR3 comprises 14 residues. The CDR3 region is CASSYSRGGTEAFF. In nucleotides, the CDR3 is TGTGCCAGCAGTTACTCCCGGGGGGGAACTGAAGCTTTCTTT.